The next 11 T cell receptor beta chains were all read from a single sample in a study of blood T cell repertoires in COVID-19. Some clones are missing from TCRdb's copy, which holds only in-frame ones; the method was immunoSEQ multiplex PCR. The data show roughly 380,000 clones, approximately 89% seen once. Sequencing input: peripheral blood. These receptors originate from a woman aged 40 to 55 with COVID-19, enrolled during active disease.

The V and J genes are TRBV9 and TRBJ2-3; 7 positions agree with TRBD2. The CDR3 consists of 15 residues. CDR1 and CDR2 (germline): SGDLS, YYNGEE. V was pared by 4 bases and J by 2 bases, with 7 bases of the junction left unmatched. CDR3 in DNA: TGTGCCAGCAGCCCCCGCGGGGGAGTCACAGATACGCAGTATTTT. This gives the protein CASSPRGGVTDTQYF.

The chain is built from TRBV19 and TRBJ1-2; D unresolved. Trimming took 3 bases from V and 2 from J, leaving 10 bases between them. The CDR3 runs to 14 residues. The germline CDR1 and CDR2 sequences are LNHDA and SQIVND (reference sequence). CDR3 in DNA: TGTGCCAGTAGTATCCAGGCGGGGAACTATGGCTACACCTTC. Its translation: CASSIQAGNYGYTF.

The chain has TRBV18 and TRBJ2-7, with 8 bases that match TRBD1. This CDR3 comprises 15 residues. Germline trimming cut 3 bases from V and 3 bases from J; bases unmatched to any gene: 7. The germline gives CDR1 KGHSH, CDR2 LQKENI. The CDR3 here is CASSPSRTGNYEQYF. The CDR3 region has the DNA TGTGCCAGCTCACCGAGCCGGACAGGGAACTACGAGCAGTACTTC.

The chain recombines TRBV7-8 with TRBJ1-2; D is perhaps TRBD1 (5 bases). V dropped 0 bases and J dropped 7 bases, with 12 bases sitting between them. Per germline, CDR1 SGHVS and CDR2 FQNEAQ. The CDR3 length is 14 residues. The CDR3 loop is CASSLAGGDGGYTF. As DNA, the CDR3 is TGTGCCAGCAGCTTAGCGGGGGGGGACGGTGGCTACACCTTC.

This sequence joins TRBV27 and TRBJ2-7; TRBD1 matches at 9 bases. This CDR3 comprises 17 residues. V shed 8 bases and J 4 bases; nucleotides not matched to a gene: 18. CDR1 and CDR2 (germline): MNHEY, SMNVEV (reference sequence). The CDR3 DNA reads as TGTGCCAGCTCGGATTATCCCTCCACAGGGGGCATGTACGAGCAGTACTTC. Encoded protein: CASSDYPSTGGMYEQYF.

J is TRBJ1-2 and V is TRBV12-3 or TRBV12-4, with 8 bases identical to TRBD1. Unmatched junction bases numbered 14, after V lost 6 bases and J lost 14 bases. The CDR3 is 13 residues long. The CDR3 protein is CASSTRGQAICTF. The DNA for the CDR3 is TGTGCCAGCAGCACCCGGGGACAGGCCATATGTACCTTC.

Note on this clone: The same CDR3 arises from other DNA sequences in this sample as well. The chain recombines TRBV6-5 with TRBJ2-4; D perhaps matches TRBD2 (5 bases). V lost 0 bases to trimming and J lost 5 bases, with 5 bases between them. Germline loops: CDR1 MNHEY, CDR2 SVGAGI. This CDR3 contains 13 residues. This CDR3 reads CASSYSGENIQYF. The CDR3 coding sequence is TGTGCCAGCAGTTACTCCGGGGAAAACATTCAGTACTTC.

The chain links TRBV30 to TRBJ2-7, with 7 bases matching TRBD2. Looked up from germline, CDR1 is GTSNPN and CDR2 is SVGIG (reference sequence). CDR3 length: 15 amino acids. V dropped 2 bases and J dropped 0; count of bases not matched to a gene: 7. This CDR3 reads CAWSRGGGSSYEQYF. CDR3 bases: TGTGCCTGGAGTCGAGGCGGCGGGAGCTCCTACGAGCAGTACTTC.

This chain links TRBV4-2 with TRBJ2-1; TRBD1 matches at 12 bases. From germline, CDR1 is LGHNA and CDR2 YNFKEQ. The CDR3 has 15 amino acids. After removal of 1 base from V and 7 bases from J, the junction contained 2 bases not matched to a gene. CDR3 loop: CASSQGDRGLNEQFF. CDR3 coding DNA: TGTGCCAGCAGCCAAGGGGACAGGGGGCTTAATGAGCAGTTCTTC.

J is TRBJ1-2 and V is TRBV6-5; tentative D call: TRBD1 (5 bases). Germline V gives CDR1 MNHEY, CDR2 SVGAGI. The CDR3 is made up of 14 amino acids. Trimming took off 1 base at V and 7 bases at J, with 13 bases between the two ends. Here the CDR3 reads CASSYLGGSGGYTF. As DNA, the CDR3 is TGTGCCAGCAGTTACTTGGGGGGGTCTGGTGGCTACACCTTC.

The chain couples TRBV4-3 to TRBJ1-2; 8 nucleotides agree with TRBD1. This CDR3 contains 14 residues. Unmatched junction bases numbered 3, after V lost 4 bases and J lost 2 bases. Germline CDR1 is LGHNA and CDR2 is YSLEER. The CDR3 DNA follows: TGCGCCAGCAGCCCCGACAGGGGCAACTATGGCTACACCTTC. Protein: CASSPDRGNYGYTF.